This entry is about one T cell receptor (beta chain). Germline CDR1 SGHNT, CDR2 YENEEA. J gave up 3 bases and V 1 base, and 3 bases lay outside the gene matches. The CDR3 runs 15 residues. Participants came from 20 to 25 US areas, aged roughly 18 to 95 years. Cohorts were based on clinical histories the participants reported. The protocol was immunoSEQ multiplex PCR, while the TCRdb copy is restricted to in-frame clones and leaves out a portion. The table lists 310,000 or so clones, about 90% of them singletons. The source of the sample is a study of blood T cell repertoires in COVID-19. The source of this sequence is a woman aged 30 to 39 who had recovered from COVID-19. The sample comprised PBMCs or T cells enriched from blood (not recorded which). The genes are TRBV11-3 and TRBJ2-1; 7 bases match TRBD1. For the CDR3, the DNA is TGTGCCAGCAGCTTAGGAGGGGGCCACTACAATGAGCAGTTCTTC. Its protein is CASSLGGGHYNEQFF.